This is a list of T cell receptor beta chains from one sample in a study of CD4 T cells in relation to SARS-CoV-2 and coronaviruses. No cognate antigen is known for these TCRs. Using immunoSEQ multiplex PCR, the repertoire was profiled, and TCRdb retains in-frame clones only, with some absent. The repertoire includes around 11,000 clones, around 80% of them detected once, and roughly 17% sits in the top ten. The sample taken for sequencing was CD4+ T cells from PBMCs, cultured in vitro. Source of these receptors: a human donor in good health. CDR3s include the opening cysteine and the closing phenylalanine or tryptophan. The order of the fields is J gene, V gene, clone size, D gene, CDR3 DNA, CDR3 protein. The D gene is left open where the match is weak. Where a row states a size, it is once, few, many or the class of an expanded clone; other rows omit it.

>TRBJ2-1|TRBV5-6|.|.
TGTGCCAGCAGCTCGTTAGCGACCCCCTACAATGAGCAGTTCTTC
CASSSLATPYNEQFF
>TRBJ2-1|TRBV6-1|.|TRBD2
TGTGCCAGCAGTTGGGTAGCGGGAGCCTTCAATGAGCAGTTCTTC
CASSWVAGAFNEQFF
>TRBJ1-6|TRBV5-6|.|TRBD1
TGTGCCAGCAGCTTTACAGGGGGCTTTGATTCACCCCTCCACTTT
CASSFTGGFDSPLHF
>TRBJ2-4|TRBV5-8|.|.
TGTGCCAGCAGCTTGGCCGGACAGCCGGAAAACATTCAGTACTTC
CASSLAGQPENIQYF
>TRBJ2-5|TRBV7-9|.|TRBD2
TGTGCCAGCAGCTCCGGTAGCGGGAGATCGGAGACCCAGTACTTC
CASSSGSGRSETQYF
>TRBJ1-1|TRBV29-1|once|TRBD1
TGCAGCGTTGAACGCGACAGGGGGCCTGAAGCTTTCTTT
CSVERDRGPEAFF
>TRBJ1-4|TRBV6-5|.|.
TGTGCCAGCACCCGTCTGGCCCTGGCTAATGAAAAACTGTTTTTT
CASTRLALANEKLFF
>TRBJ1-1|TRBV27|.|.
TGTGCCAGCATCCCCCTTCCCGAAGGAACTGAAGCTTTCTTT
CASIPLPEGTEAFF
>TRBJ2-3|TRBV29-1|.|TRBD1
TGCAGCGCCGGGACAGGGGCGAGCACAGATACGCAGTATTTT
CSAGTGASTDTQYF
>TRBJ2-2|TRBV12-5|.|.
TGTGCTAGTGGTTTGGACACCGGGGAGCTGTTTTTT
CASGLDTGELFF
>TRBJ1-3|TRBV12-3/TRBV12-4|.|TRBD1
TGTGCCACTCGACAGGGGGGTTGGGACACCATATATTTT
CATRQGGWDTIYF
>TRBJ2-1|TRBV2|.|.
TGTGCCAGCAGGGACCTCGTTTTGGAGCAGTTCTTC
CASRDLVLEQFF
>TRBJ1-5|TRBV19|.|.
TGTGCCAGTAGTTTTGCAGGTCCCGCACCGGGAAATAGCAATCAGCCCCAGCATTTT
CASSFAGPAPGNSNQPQHF
>TRBJ2-3|TRBV12-3/TRBV12-4|.|TRBD2
TGTGCCAGCAGATCACTAGCGGGTCCGCAGTATTTT
CASRSLAGPQYF
>TRBJ1-2|TRBV7-9|.|TRBD1
TGTGCCAGCAGCCGGACAGGGTTGGACTATGGCTACACCTTC
CASSRTGLDYGYTF
>TRBJ2-6|TRBV25-1|.|TRBD2
TGTGCCAGCAGTCGGGGGGGAGACTCTGGGGCCAACGTCCTGACTTTC
CASSRGGDSGANVLTF
>TRBJ1-6|TRBV6-4|.|.
TGTGCCAGCAGTGACAGGAGTAATTCACCCCTCCACTTT
CASSDRSNSPLHF
>TRBJ2-7|TRBV7-4|.|.
TGTGCCAGCAGCTTAGCGGGCAGTCTCGAGCAGTACTTC
CASSLAGSLEQYF
>TRBJ1-4|TRBV14|.|.
TGTGCCAGCAGCCAGAGACAAGAGACTAATGAAAAACTGTTTTTT
CASSQRQETNEKLFF
>TRBJ1-3|TRBV6-1|.|.
TGTGCCAGCAGTGAAGTCCAGGGTTACGCTGGAAACACCATATATTTT
CASSEVQGYAGNTIYF
>TRBJ1-4|TRBV18|few|TRBD1
TGTGCCAGCCGCACAGGGGATGAAAAACTGTTTTTT
CASRTGDEKLFF
>TRBJ1-1|TRBV2|.|.
TGTGCCAGCAGTGAACTCGCGAACACTGAAGCTTTCTTT
CASSELANTEAFF
>TRBJ2-5|TRBV7-9|.|.
TGTGCCAGCAGCCATCGGGACTCATACTTGGGGACCCAGTACTTC
CASSHRDSYLGTQYF
>TRBJ2-7|TRBV6-1|.|TRBD1
TGTGCCAGCAGTGAACGGACAGGCACCTACGAGCAGTACTTC
CASSERTGTYEQYF
>TRBJ1-6|TRBV30|.|.
TGTGCCTGGAGTGAGGGAGATAATTCACCCCTCCACTTT
CAWSEGDNSPLHF
>TRBJ2-7|TRBV5-5|.|.
TGTGCCAGCAGCTTGTTGGTAGGGAGCTCCTACGAGCAGTACTTC
CASSLLVGSSYEQYF
>TRBJ1-2|TRBV30|few|TRBD1
TGTGCCTGGAGTGTACGACAGGGTCCCTATGGCTACACCTTC
CAWSVRQGPYGYTF
>TRBJ1-5|TRBV7-9|few|.
TGTGCCAGCAGCTTAGAAGGGGATCAGCCCCAGCATTTT
CASSLEGDQPQHF
>TRBJ2-5|TRBV7-9|.|.
TGTGCCAGCAGCTTAGGGGGGGCAGGGCAACAAGAGACCCAGTACTTC
CASSLGGAGQQETQYF
>TRBJ2-7|TRBV7-2|.|TRBD1
TGTGCCAGCAGCAGGGACAGGGGATCCGAGCAGTACTTC
CASSRDRGSEQYF
>TRBJ1-1|TRBV5-1|.|TRBD1
TGCGCCAGCAGCCTGACAGGGCGGAACACTGAAGCTTTCTTT
CASSLTGRNTEAFF
>TRBJ2-5|TRBV18|once|TRBD2
TGTGCCAGCTCTCCGGGACTAGCGGAACAAGAGACCCAGTACTTC
CASSPGLAEQETQYF
>TRBJ2-1|TRBV6-6|.|.
TGTGCCAGCAGTCCTCACGGGGGAGAGCAGTTCTTC
CASSPHGGEQFF